The rows below give T cell receptor beta chains drawn from one sample of a study of T cells expressing NK-cell markers. With the 5' RACE reads reprocessed, TCRdb shows one record per CDR3 protein and no DNA. The table lists more than 400,000 distinct CDR3 sequences. The sequenced sample was blood T cells: a sorted CD56 or NKG2C T cell subset, CD4+ or CD8+ T cells, or bulk PBMC T cells (not recorded which). The receptors stem from a woman aged 18-69 years in good health. Each CDR3 is given with its conserved first and last residue.

j_call v_call cdr3_aa
TRBJ2-5 TRBV29-1 CSVWDGQETQYF
TRBJ1-2 TRBV20-1 CSARDWKGSNYGYTF
TRBJ2-2 TRBV18 CASSPTQYTGELFF
TRBJ1-2 TRBV7-2 CASSLALGAGEGYTF
TRBJ2-7 TRBV29-1 CSVGSFDYEQYF
TRBJ2-3 TRBV9 CASGRGGTDTQYF
TRBJ1-4 TRBV6-2/TRBV6-3 CASRWTNEKLFF
TRBJ1-1 TRBV15 CATSRDKRSGGEAFF
TRBJ1-1 TRBV18 CASSRQGADTEAFF
TRBJ2-1 TRBV24-1 CATSPFAGQSNEQFF
TRBJ2-7 TRBV7-2 CASSLGTAAPYEQYF
TRBJ2-5 TRBV5-1 CASSLALGAQETQYF
TRBJ2-1 TRBV3-1 CASSQGGPGGYNEQFF
TRBJ1-2 TRBV7-2 CASSGNREGGYTF
TRBJ1-3 TRBV5-1 CASSLDSLDGNTIYF
TRBJ2-1 TRBV20-1 CSALTSGRVYNEQFF
TRBJ2-2 TRBV20-1 CSAREVEGMNTGELFF
TRBJ1-3 TRBV12-3/TRBV12-4 CASSLEGASGNTIYF
TRBJ1-1 TRBV12-3/TRBV12-4 CATSLGPNTEAFF
TRBJ1-6 TRBV7-2 CASSSARGPTSPLHF
TRBJ2-1 TRBV5-1 CASSLTVIGYNEQFF